This TCR beta chain was sequenced in a study of blood T cells in healthy people across ages. The second PCR ran about 6 to 12 cycles with a sample-barcoded 5' primer and J-beta primers. TCRdb analysed the 5' RACE reads with MiXCR anew, one entry per CDR3 protein. The sample lists 1.5 million to 2 million distinct CDR3 sequences, about two fifths occurring once. This CDR3 spans 13 amino acids. Trimming pared 7 bases from V and 10 bases from J, leaving 17 bases between. This clonotype was observed a few times. The sample taken for sequencing was blood. The origin of this receptor is a human donor in good health. This chain connects TRBV12-3 or TRBV12-4 to TRBJ2-1; D call uncertain. The CDR3 region has the DNA TGTGCCAGCACCGGGCTTAGATCAGCCGAGCAGTTCTTC. As protein: CASTGLRSAEQFF.